This TCR beta chain was observed in a study of cytomegalovirus exposure and HLA in healthy donors. On the study more broadly: Findings of an earlier analysis included 90 million to 120 million unique TCR beta sequences from 190 million or so T cells. Ancestry clustering placed about 80% of a few hundred genotyped donors in the Caucasian-associated cluster. Study conclusions and caveats: Apart from CMV serostatus, no immune exposure information was available. Association of a missense DCLRE1C variant with TCR beta V- and J-gene trimming was reported in a later analysis.

This CDR3 region has 14 residues. The germline CDR1 and CDR2 sequences are LNHDA and SQIVND (reference sequence). Trimming removed 7 bases at V and 4 bases at J, with 14 bases between. PCR used 60 Vbeta primers and 13 Jbeta primers. Profiling relied on immunoSEQ multiplex PCR, and the TCRdb table lists in-frame clones only, not all of them. The sample consists of 90,000 to 100,000 clones, roughly 79% of them appearing once. In this sample, this clone turned up a few times. Its antigen is unknown. The receptor comes from a man aged 40-49 years in good health and CMV-seronegative. The chain uses TRBV19 and TRBJ1-5, with D possibly being TRBD1 (5 bases). The source material was PBMCs. The CDR3 nucleotides are TGTGCCAGTAATCTTTGGGCAGGGAATCAGCCCCAGCATTTT. Protein sequence: CASNLWAGNQPQHF.